This TCR beta chain was sequenced in a study of T cell changes during pregnancy in multiple sclerosis. The germline CDR1 and CDR2 sequences are KGHSH and LQKENI. The CDR3 contains 14 residues. The V end was cut by 8 bases, the J end by 2 bases, with 12 bases between. The method was immunoSEQ multiplex PCR; TCRdb's version includes in-frame clones alone and lacks a portion of them. The sample holds 85,000 to 130,000 clones, roughly 92% seen once. The source of this sequence is a female donor with multiple sclerosis, enrolled in a pregnancy study. Specimen: peripheral blood, collected after pregnancy. The chain combines TRBV18 with TRBJ2-2; weak D call: TRBD2 (5 bases). The CDR3 loop is CASTRDPNTGELFF. CDR3 nucleotide sequence: TGTGCCAGCACTAGAGACCCAAACACCGGGGAGCTGTTTTTT.